The following is a T cell receptor beta chain sequence with its context. In the same sample, other DNA sequences code for this CDR3. This entry is derived from a study of blood T cell repertoires in COVID-19. The CDR3 has 11 residues. V dropped 5 bases and J dropped 1 base, with 2 bases sitting between them. Looked up from germline, CDR1 is SNHLY and CDR2 is FYNNEI. This table comes from immunoSEQ multiplex PCR, and its TCRdb copy is limited to in-frame clones, with some not included. The data show about 200,000 clones, 75% to 90% seen once. The clonotype comes from a man aged 35-49 years with acute or convalescent COVID-19. Sequencing used peripheral blood. The chain carries TRBV2 and TRBJ1-1; the D is unclear. The CDR3 nucleotides read TGTGCCAGCAGTCGGAACACTGAAGCTTTCTTT. Its protein product is CASSRNTEAFF.